This entry lists 26 T cell receptor beta chains sequenced from one sample in a study of Tregs in tolerant kidney transplant recipients. What these receptors recognize is not known. Sequenced by immunoSEQ multiplex PCR; TCRdb stores in-frame clones only, minus some. The sample carries 15,000 to 20,000 clones, 61% recorded once. The sample comprised Tregs from blood cultured with allogeneic cells. The receptors were gathered from a human donor in good health.

The chain recombines TRBV7-2 with TRBJ1-6; possible D gene TRBD1, 6 bases. Germline lookup yields CDR1 SGHTA and CDR2 FQGNSA. This CDR3 comprises 14 residues. Trimming pared 3 bases from V and 8 bases from J, leaving 11 bases between. DNA of the CDR3: TGTGCCAGCAGCTTGAGGGGACAAGATTCACCCCTCCACTTT. Its protein product is CASSLRGQDSPLHF.

This clone was detected only once. This chain uses TRBV28 with TRBJ2-1; D possibly corresponds to TRBD2 (6 bases). The V and J ends lost 3 bases and 4 bases respectively, with 13 bases between them. The CDR3 runs to 15 residues. The V gene's germline CDR1 is MDHEN and CDR2 SYDVKM. As DNA, the CDR3 is TGTGCCAGCAGTTTGGGGGGTGGGCGGTACAATGAGCAGTTCTTC. It specifies CASSLGGGRYNEQFF.

This clone is medium-sized. The rearrangement joins TRBV5-4 to TRBJ2-2; 7 positions agree with TRBD1. Trimming removed 2 bases from V and 5 bases from J; junction bases left unmatched: 9. The CDR3 consists of 16 residues. From germline, CDR1 is SGHNT and CDR2 YYREEE (reference sequence). Here the CDR3 DNA reads TGTGCCAGCAGCTTCAAGACCCACAGGGGAACCGGGGAGCTGTTTTTT. Amino acid sequence: CASSFKTHRGTGELFF.

The chain couples TRBV14 to TRBJ2-7; tentatively, D is TRBD2 (6 bases). The CDR3 has 13 amino acids. In germline, CDR1 is SGHDN, CDR2 FVKESK. V was pared by 3 bases and J by 7 bases, with 13 bases between. Here the CDR3 reads CASSQVDGREQYF. The CDR3 DNA reads TGTGCCAGCAGCCAGGTCGATGGGAGGGAGCAGTACTTC.

V gene TRBV5-1 combines with J gene TRBJ2-3; D unresolved. V gave up 5 bases and J gave up 2 bases, with 12 bases separating them. The V gene's germline CDR1 is SGHRS and CDR2 YFSETQ. This CDR3 is 14 amino acids long. The CDR3 nucleotides read TGCGCCAGCAGACGGTACTACCACACAGATACGCAGTATTTT. Amino acid sequence: CASRRYYHTDTQYF.

CDR3 nucleotides: TGTGCCAGCAGCTTCGGACAGGGCGCGAACACCGGGGAGCTGTTTTTT. The encoded protein is CASSFGQGANTGELFF. This chain uses TRBV4-2 with TRBJ2-2, with TRBD1 matching over 8 bases. V lost 5 bases and J lost 0; bases outside the gene matches: 5. The length of the CDR3 is 16 residues. From germline, CDR1 is LGHNA and CDR2 YNFKEQ.

This clone has a handful of counts. The V gene is TRBV6-6, the J gene TRBJ1-6; no reliable D call. V gave up 0 bases and J gave up 5 bases, with 5 bases separating them. Germline V gene lookup returns CDR1 MNHNY and CDR2 SVGAGI (reference sequence). This CDR3 is built from 14 residues. CDR3 protein: CASSYSRHNSPLHF. The CDR3 nucleotides are TGTGCCAGCAGTTACTCGAGGCATAATTCACCCCTCCACTTT.

V and J are TRBV7-2 and TRBJ1-1; the match to TRBD1 covers 10 bases. V shed 5 bases, J shed 4 bases, and the junction held 10 bases outside the gene matches. In germline, CDR1 is SGHTA, CDR2 FQGNSA. The CDR3 length is 16 residues. This chain's CDR3 is CASSTRQGAKGTEAFF. The CDR3 nucleotides read TGTGCCAGCAGCACCCGACAGGGGGCCAAGGGCACTGAAGCTTTCTTT.

Details on this clone: Sequence at one end of the junction differs from germline and may be a read error. The chain recombines TRBV7-2 with TRBJ2-7; possibly TRBD1 for D (5 bases). The CDR3 spans 14 residues. Per the germline V gene, CDR1 is SGHTA and CDR2 is FQGNSA. CDR3 in amino acids: CASRRDRASHEQYF. The DNA for the CDR3 is TGTGCCAGCAGGCGTGACAGAGCCTCCCACGAGCAGTACTTC.

The V call is TRBV6-5, the J call TRBJ2-5, with TRBD1 matching 7 bases. This CDR3 has 12 amino acids. In germline, CDR1 is MNHEY, CDR2 SVGAGI. J gave up 2 bases and V 8 bases, and 2 bases lay outside the gene matches. The chain's CDR3 is CASARGQETQYF. CDR3 nucleotide sequence: TGTGCCAGCGCCAGGGGGCAAGAGACCCAGTACTTC.

The chain recombines TRBV6-6 with TRBJ2-5; weak D call: TRBD1 (6 bases). V was shortened by 0 bases and J by 7 bases, with 9 bases between the two germline ends. This CDR3 comprises 13 residues. Germline CDR1 MNHNY, CDR2 SVGAGI (reference sequence). The CDR3 bases are TGTGCCAGCAGTTACTCGAGAGGGGGGACCCAGTACTTC. Its protein is CASSYSRGGTQYF.

The V call is TRBV6-5, the J call TRBJ1-2; TRBD1 aligns across 9 bases. The CDR3 sequence is 13 residues long. Germline assignment: CDR1 MNHEY and CDR2 SVGAGI. The junction had 12 bases not matched to a gene; V was cut back by 11 bases and J by 8 bases. The CDR3 nucleotides are TGTGCCGGCTGGACAGGGGTCCCCCTGGGCTACACCTTC. This gives the protein CAGWTGVPLGYTF.

The chain couples TRBV7-3 to TRBJ2-3; D is undetermined. The germline CDR1 and CDR2 sequences are SGHTA and FQGTGA. The CDR3 totals 13 residues. V was shortened by 0 bases and J by 1 base, with 2 bases between the two germline ends. DNA for the CDR3: TGTGCCAGCAGCTTAACAGGCACAGATACGCAGTATTTT. Translating it yields CASSLTGTDTQYF.

The chain recombines TRBV7-2 with TRBJ2-7; 8 positions agree with TRBD1. The CDR3 is 16 amino acids. V shed 1 base and J 2 bases; nucleotides not matched to a gene: 7. Germline V CDR1 and CDR2: SGHTA, FQGNSA. CDR3 in amino acids: CASSLVFTGGPYEQYF. The CDR3 nucleotides read TGTGCCAGCAGCTTAGTCTTCACAGGGGGACCCTACGAGCAGTACTTC.

The CDR3 loop reads CASSPQGLAGGNEQFF. CDR3 DNA: TGTGCCAGCAGCCCACAGGGACTAGCGGGGGGCAATGAGCAGTTCTTC. The V gene is TRBV7-3, the J gene TRBJ2-1; TRBD2 matches 15 bases. Germline V CDR1 and CDR2: SGHTA, FQGTGA. This CDR3 has 16 amino acids. V shed 5 bases, J shed 6 bases, and the junction held 5 bases outside the gene matches.

This clone was seen just once. The chain has TRBV7-2 and TRBJ2-7; 10 bases are a match to TRBD2. CDR1 is SGHTA and CDR2 is FQGNSA in the germline V gene. This CDR3 region has 15 residues. The trim removed 5 bases at V and 3 bases at J, leaving 7 bases unmatched. CDR3 sequence: CASSLPGLARYEQYF. In DNA form, the CDR3 reads TGTGCCAGCAGCCTACCGGGACTAGCGCGCTACGAGCAGTACTTC.

The chain joins TRBV28 to TRBJ1-1; D is perhaps TRBD1 (5 bases). Trimming cost V 8 bases and J 0 bases, with 16 bases left between them. The CDR3 consists of 15 residues. Germline CDR1 reads MDHEN; CDR2 reads SYDVKM. CDR3 region: CASPPSGQLNTEAFF. As DNA, the CDR3 is TGTGCCAGCCCCCCATCGGGGCAGTTGAACACTGAAGCTTTCTTT.

The genes are TRBV7-9 and TRBJ1-6; 10 nucleotides match TRBD1. The germline gives CDR1 SEHNR, CDR2 FQNEAQ (reference sequence). V gave up 5 bases and J gave up 7 bases; unmatched junction bases: 11. The CDR3 spans 17 residues. CDR3: CASSGDRGWGPNSPLHF. The CDR3 DNA reads as TGTGCCAGCAGCGGGGACAGGGGATGGGGCCCAAATTCACCCCTCCACTTT.

The chain carries TRBV5-1 and TRBJ1-6; perhaps TRBD1 as D (6 bases). The V and J ends lost 7 bases and 6 bases respectively, with 17 bases between them. The CDR3 has 15 residues. CDR1 and CDR2 from the germline V gene are SGHRS and YFSETQ. The CDR3 loop is CASRSRDIANSPLHF. CDR3 DNA: TGCGCCAGCCGCTCACGGGACATCGCTAATTCACCCCTCCACTTT. The full variable domain, rest sourced from reference TRBV5-1 and TRBJ1-6, is KAGVTQTPRYLIKTRGQQVTLSCSPISGHRSVSWYQQTPGQGLQFLFEYFSETQRNKGNFPGRFSGRQFSNSRSEMNVSTLELGDSALYLCASRSRDIANSPLHFGNGTRLTVT.

A few counts support this clone. V is TRBV7-2 and J is TRBJ2-5; D ambiguous. This CDR3 has 14 amino acids. The V and J ends lost 6 bases and 4 bases respectively, with 15 bases between them. Germline V lookup: CDR1 SGHTA, CDR2 FQGNSA. The CDR3 sequence is CASRSGNSRETQYF. CDR3 bases: TGTGCCAGCAGAAGTGGAAACTCTCGAGAGACCCAGTACTTC. The full variable domain, completed using reference TRBV7-2 and TRBJ2-5, is GAGVSQSPSNKVTEKGKDVELRCDPISGHTALYWYRQSLGQGLEFLIYFQGNSAPDKSGLPSDRFSAERTGGSVSTLTIQRTQQEDSAVYLCASRSGNSRETQYFGPGTRLLVL.

Sample share makes this clone medium-sized. The V call is TRBV29-1, the J call TRBJ1-1, with D perhaps TRBD1 (5 bases). Deletions cut 3 bases from V and 3 bases from J, with 14 bases between. This CDR3 is 14 amino acids long. Germline V gives CDR1 SQVTM, CDR2 ANQGSEA. CDR3 DNA sequence: TGCAGCGTTGAGGTCCAGGGCGAACACACTGAAGCTTTCTTT. As protein: CSVEVQGEHTEAFF.

The rearrangement uses TRBV4-1 and TRBJ1-1, with D tentatively TRBD1 (5 bases). Trimming cost V 4 bases and J 0 bases, with 21 bases left between them. The V gene's germline CDR1 is MGHRA and CDR2 YSYEKL. The CDR3 extends over 18 amino acids. The CDR3 region has the DNA TGCGCCAGCAGCCGGAGGGCAGGGCCATCCGACATGAACACTGAAGCTTTCTTT. Its protein is CASSRRAGPSDMNTEAFF.

The V and J genes are TRBV12-5 and TRBJ2-2, with 7 bases aligning to TRBD2. V dropped 4 bases and J dropped 5; count of bases not matched to a gene: 7. Germline V gene lookup returns CDR1 LGHNT and CDR2 FRNRAP. The CDR3 covers 15 residues. The CDR3 reads CASGWEGVRTGELFF. Written as DNA, the CDR3 is TGTGCTAGTGGTTGGGAGGGAGTGAGGACCGGGGAGCTGTTTTTT.

The chain links TRBV2 to TRBJ1-2; no firm D call. The CDR3 consists of 15 residues. V was cut by 8 bases and J by 2 bases, with 18 bases left in between. Germline V gene sequence: CDR1 SNHLY, CDR2 FYNNEI. CDR3 DNA sequence: TGTGCCAGCCCCGAGCGTGGGCGGAGAAACTATGGCTACACCTTC. It encodes CASPERGRRNYGYTF.

The CDR3 DNA is TGTGCCAGCAGCCGACAGGGTATCCCCCCCCTCCACTTT. Its protein product is CASSRQGIPPLHF. The rearrangement uses TRBV14 and TRBJ1-6; 7 bases line up with TRBD1. This CDR3 is built from 13 residues. CDR1 SGHDN and CDR2 FVKESK come from the germline V gene. V gave up 4 bases and J gave up 13 bases; unmatched junction bases: 7.

This clone was seen ten or more times. The V gene is TRBV5-1, the J gene TRBJ1-2; 8 positions match TRBD1. The length of the CDR3 is 14 residues. J gave up 6 bases and V 2 bases, and 6 bases lay outside the gene matches. Germline CDR1 reads SGHRS; CDR2 reads YFSETQ. The CDR3 sequence: CASSFEGQANGYTF. CDR3 DNA: TGCGCCAGCAGCTTCGAGGGACAGGCTAATGGCTACACCTTC.